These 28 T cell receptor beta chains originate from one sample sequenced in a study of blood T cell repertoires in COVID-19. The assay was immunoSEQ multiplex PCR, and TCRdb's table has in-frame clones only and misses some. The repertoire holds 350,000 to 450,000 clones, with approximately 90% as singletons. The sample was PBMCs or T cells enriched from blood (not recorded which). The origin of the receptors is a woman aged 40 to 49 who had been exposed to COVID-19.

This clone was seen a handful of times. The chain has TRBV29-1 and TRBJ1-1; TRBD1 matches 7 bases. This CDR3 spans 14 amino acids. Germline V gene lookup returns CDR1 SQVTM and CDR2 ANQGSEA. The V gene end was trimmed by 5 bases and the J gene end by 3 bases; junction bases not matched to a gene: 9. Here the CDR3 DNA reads TGCAGCGTTCGCACAGGGGTTTGGGACACTGAAGCTTTCTTT. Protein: CSVRTGVWDTEAFF.

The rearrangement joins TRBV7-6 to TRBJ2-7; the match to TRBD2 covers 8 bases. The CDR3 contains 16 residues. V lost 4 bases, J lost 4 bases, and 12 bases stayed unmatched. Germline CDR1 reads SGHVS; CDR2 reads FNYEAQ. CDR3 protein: CASSYRPQRGRYEQYF. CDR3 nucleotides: TGTGCCAGCAGCTACCGACCCCAGCGGGGGCGATACGAGCAGTACTTC.

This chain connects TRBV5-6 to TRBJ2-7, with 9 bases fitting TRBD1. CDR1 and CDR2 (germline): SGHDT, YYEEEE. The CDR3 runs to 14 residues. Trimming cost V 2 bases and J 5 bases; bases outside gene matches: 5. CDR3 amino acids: CASSFGTGSNEQYF. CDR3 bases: TGTGCCAGCAGCTTTGGGACAGGGTCCAACGAGCAGTACTTC.

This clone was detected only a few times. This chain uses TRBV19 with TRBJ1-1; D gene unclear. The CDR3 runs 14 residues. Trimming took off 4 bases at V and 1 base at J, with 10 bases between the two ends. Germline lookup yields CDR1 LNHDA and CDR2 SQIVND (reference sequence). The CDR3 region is CASSTHRENTEAFF. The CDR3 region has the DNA TGTGCCAGTAGTACCCACCGGGAGAACACTGAAGCTTTCTTT.

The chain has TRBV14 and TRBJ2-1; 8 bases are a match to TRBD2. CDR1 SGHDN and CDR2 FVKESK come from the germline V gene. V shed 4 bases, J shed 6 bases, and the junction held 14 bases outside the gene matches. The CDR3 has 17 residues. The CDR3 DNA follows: TGTGCCAGCAGCCCCAGGACTAGCCGTAACCTGGGCAATGAGCAGTTCTTC. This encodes CASSPRTSRNLGNEQFF.

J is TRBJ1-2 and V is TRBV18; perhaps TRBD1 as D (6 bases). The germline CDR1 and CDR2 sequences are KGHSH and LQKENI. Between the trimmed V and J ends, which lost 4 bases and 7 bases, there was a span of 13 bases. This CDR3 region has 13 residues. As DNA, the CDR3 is TGTGCCAGCTCACTACAGGGTTATCTTGGCTACACCTTC. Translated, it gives CASSLQGYLGYTF.

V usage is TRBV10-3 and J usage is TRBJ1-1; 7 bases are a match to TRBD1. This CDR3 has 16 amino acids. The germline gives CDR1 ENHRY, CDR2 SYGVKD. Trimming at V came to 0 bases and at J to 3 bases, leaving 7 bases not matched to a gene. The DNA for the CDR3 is TGTGCCATCAGTGAGTCGAGTCGCAGGGGGGACACTGAAGCTTTCTTT. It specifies CAISESSRRGDTEAFF.

This CDR3 reads CASKTAMNTEAFF. CDR3 DNA: TGTGCCAGCAAAACAGCTATGAACACTGAAGCTTTCTTT. The chain uses TRBV6-5 and TRBJ1-1; no definite D call. CDR1 is MNHEY and CDR2 is SVGAGI in the germline V gene. Trimming left V 7 bases short and J 0 bases short, with 9 bases between. This CDR3 contains 13 residues.

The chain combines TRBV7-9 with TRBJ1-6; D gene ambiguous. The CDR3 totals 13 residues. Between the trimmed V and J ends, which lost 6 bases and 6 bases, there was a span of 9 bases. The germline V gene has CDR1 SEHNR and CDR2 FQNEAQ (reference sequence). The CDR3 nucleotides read TGTGCCAGCAGGGGGAGTGGTAATTCACCCCTCCACTTT. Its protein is CASRGSGNSPLHF. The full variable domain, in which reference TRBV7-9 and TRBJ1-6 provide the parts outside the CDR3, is DTGVSQNPRHKITKRGQNVTFRCDPISEHNRLYWYRQTLGQGPEFLTYFQNEAQLEKSRLLSDRFSAERPKGSFSTLEIQRTEQGDSAMYLCASRGSGNSPLHFGNGTRLTVT.

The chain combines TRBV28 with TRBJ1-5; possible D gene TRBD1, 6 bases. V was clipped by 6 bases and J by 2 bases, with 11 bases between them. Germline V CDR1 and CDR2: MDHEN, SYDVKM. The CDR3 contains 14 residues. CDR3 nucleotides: TGTGCCAGCAGAACCAGGGGAGGCAATCAGCCCCAGCATTTT. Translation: CASRTRGGNQPQHF.

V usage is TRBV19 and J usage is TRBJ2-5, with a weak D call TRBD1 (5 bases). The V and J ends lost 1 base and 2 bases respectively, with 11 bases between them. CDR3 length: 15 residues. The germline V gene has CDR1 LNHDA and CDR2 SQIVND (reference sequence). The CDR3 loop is CASSIGRGSQETQYF. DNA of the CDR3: TGTGCCAGTAGTATAGGTAGGGGCAGTCAAGAGACCCAGTACTTC.

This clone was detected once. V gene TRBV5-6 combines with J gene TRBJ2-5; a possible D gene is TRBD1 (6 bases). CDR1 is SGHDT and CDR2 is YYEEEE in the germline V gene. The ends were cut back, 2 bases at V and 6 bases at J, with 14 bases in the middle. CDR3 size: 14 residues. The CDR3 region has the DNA TGTGCCAGCAGCTTCCCGACAGGTAGCCAGACCCAGTACTTC. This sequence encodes CASSFPTGSQTQYF.

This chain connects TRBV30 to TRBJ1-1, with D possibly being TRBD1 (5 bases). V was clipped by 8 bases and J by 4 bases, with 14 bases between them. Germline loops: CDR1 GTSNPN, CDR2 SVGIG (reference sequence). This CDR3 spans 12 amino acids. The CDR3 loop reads CAASGAFTEAFF. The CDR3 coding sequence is TGTGCCGCTTCTGGGGCTTTCACTGAAGCTTTCTTT.

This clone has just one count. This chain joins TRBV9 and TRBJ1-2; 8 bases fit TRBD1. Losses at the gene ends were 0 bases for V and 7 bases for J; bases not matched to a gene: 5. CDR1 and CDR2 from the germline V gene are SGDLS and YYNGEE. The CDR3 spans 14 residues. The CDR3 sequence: CASSVARGQGGYTF. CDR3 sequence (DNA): TGTGCCAGCAGCGTAGCCAGGGGGCAAGGTGGCTACACCTTC.

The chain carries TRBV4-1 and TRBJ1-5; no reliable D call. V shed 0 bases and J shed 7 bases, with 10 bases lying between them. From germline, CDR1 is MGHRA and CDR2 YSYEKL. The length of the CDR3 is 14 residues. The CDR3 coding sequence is TGCGCCAGCAGCCAAGATGAGGGCAGGCAGCCCCAGCATTTT. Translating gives CASSQDEGRQPQHF.

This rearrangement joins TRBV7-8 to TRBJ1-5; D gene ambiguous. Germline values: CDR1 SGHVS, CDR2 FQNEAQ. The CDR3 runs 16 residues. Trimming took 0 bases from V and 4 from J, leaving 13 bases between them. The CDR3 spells CASSLAELQRNQPQHF. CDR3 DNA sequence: TGTGCCAGCAGCTTAGCGGAATTACAGAGAAATCAGCCCCAGCATTTT.

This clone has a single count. The chain's CDR3 is CASSRGNEKLFF. The CDR3 nucleotides are TGTGCCAGCAGTCGAGGGAATGAAAAACTGTTTTTT. The chain joins TRBV25-1 to TRBJ1-4; D is unclear. This CDR3 region has 12 residues. Per the germline V gene, CDR1 is MGHDK and CDR2 is SYGVNS. The ends were cut back, 5 bases at V and 5 bases at J, with 6 bases in the middle.

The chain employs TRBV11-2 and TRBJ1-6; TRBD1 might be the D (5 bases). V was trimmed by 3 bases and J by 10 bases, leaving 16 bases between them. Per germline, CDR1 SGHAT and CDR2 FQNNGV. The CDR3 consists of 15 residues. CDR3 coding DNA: TGTGCCAGCAGCTTCCCTGGGGGGATTTTCTCACCCCTCCACTTT. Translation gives CASSFPGGIFSPLHF.

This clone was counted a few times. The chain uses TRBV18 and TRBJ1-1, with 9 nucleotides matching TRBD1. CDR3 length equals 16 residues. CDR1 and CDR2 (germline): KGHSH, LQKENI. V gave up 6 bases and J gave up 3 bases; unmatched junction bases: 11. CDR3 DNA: TGTGCCAGCTCTCGGTCGGGGACAGGGCAGGACACTGAAGCTTTCTTT. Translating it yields CASSRSGTGQDTEAFF.

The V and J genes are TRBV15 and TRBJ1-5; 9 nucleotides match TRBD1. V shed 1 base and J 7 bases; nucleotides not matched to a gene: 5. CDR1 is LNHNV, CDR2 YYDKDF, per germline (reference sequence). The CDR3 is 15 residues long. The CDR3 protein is CATSRGTGVGQPQHF. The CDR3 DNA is TGTGCCACCAGCAGAGGGACAGGGGTCGGACAGCCCCAGCATTTT.

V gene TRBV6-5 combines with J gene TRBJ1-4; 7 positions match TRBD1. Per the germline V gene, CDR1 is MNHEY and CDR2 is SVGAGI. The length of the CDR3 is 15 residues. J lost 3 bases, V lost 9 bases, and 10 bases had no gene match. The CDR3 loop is CASKRGPQSNEKLFF. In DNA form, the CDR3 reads TGTGCCAGTAAAAGGGGGCCGCAATCTAATGAAAAACTGTTTTTT.

The CDR3 region is CAPRGARTSNYEQYF. For the CDR3, the DNA is TGTGCCCCAAGGGGGGCCCGGACTAGTAATTACGAGCAGTACTTC. The chain uses TRBV5-3 and TRBJ2-7, with D possibly matching TRBD2 (7 bases). TRBV5-3 is recorded as an ORF, its role being uncertain. The CDR3 is 15 residues long. Trimming shortened V by 10 bases and J by 4 bases, and 24 bases separated the two germline ends.

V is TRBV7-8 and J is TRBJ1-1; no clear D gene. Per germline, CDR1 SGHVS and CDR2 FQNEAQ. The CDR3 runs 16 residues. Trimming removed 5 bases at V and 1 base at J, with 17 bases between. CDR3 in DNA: TGTGCCAGCAGCCCATTGGGAGGGAACAAGAACACTGAAGCTTTCTTT. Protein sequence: CASSPLGGNKNTEAFF.

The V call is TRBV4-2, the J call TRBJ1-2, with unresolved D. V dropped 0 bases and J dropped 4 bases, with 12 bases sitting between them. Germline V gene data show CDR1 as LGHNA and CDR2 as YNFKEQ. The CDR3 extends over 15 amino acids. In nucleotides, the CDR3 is TGTGCCAGCAGCCAAGATAGAGGGTTGGGCTATGGCTACACCTTC. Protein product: CASSQDRGLGYGYTF.

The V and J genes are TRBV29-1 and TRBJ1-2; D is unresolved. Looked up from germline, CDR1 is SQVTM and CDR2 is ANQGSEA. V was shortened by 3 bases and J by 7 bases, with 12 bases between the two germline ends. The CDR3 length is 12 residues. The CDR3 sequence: CSVESGAGGYTF. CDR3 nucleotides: TGCAGCGTTGAGTCGGGTGCTGGTGGCTACACCTTC.

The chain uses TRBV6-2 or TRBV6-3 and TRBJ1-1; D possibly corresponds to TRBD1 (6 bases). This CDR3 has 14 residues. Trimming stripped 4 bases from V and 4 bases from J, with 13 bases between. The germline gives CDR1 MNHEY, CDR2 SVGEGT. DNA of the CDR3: TGTGCCAGCAGTTTAGCACAGGGTAGCACTGAAGCTTTCTTT. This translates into CASSLAQGSTEAFF.

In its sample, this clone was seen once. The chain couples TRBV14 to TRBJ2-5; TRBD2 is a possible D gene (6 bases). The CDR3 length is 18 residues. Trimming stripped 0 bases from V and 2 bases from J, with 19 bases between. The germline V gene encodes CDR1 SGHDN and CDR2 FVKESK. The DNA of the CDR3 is TGTGCCAGCAGCCAAGAGCCCCCGGGTGGGGGGAGACAAGAGACCCAGTACTTC. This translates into CASSQEPPGGGRQETQYF.

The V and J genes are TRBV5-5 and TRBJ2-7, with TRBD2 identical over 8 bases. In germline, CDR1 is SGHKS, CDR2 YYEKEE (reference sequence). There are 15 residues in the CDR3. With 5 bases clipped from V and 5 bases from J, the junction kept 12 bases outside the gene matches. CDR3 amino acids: CASRKNGLAPHEQYF. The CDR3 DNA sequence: TGTGCCAGCAGGAAAAACGGACTAGCCCCACACGAGCAGTACTTC.